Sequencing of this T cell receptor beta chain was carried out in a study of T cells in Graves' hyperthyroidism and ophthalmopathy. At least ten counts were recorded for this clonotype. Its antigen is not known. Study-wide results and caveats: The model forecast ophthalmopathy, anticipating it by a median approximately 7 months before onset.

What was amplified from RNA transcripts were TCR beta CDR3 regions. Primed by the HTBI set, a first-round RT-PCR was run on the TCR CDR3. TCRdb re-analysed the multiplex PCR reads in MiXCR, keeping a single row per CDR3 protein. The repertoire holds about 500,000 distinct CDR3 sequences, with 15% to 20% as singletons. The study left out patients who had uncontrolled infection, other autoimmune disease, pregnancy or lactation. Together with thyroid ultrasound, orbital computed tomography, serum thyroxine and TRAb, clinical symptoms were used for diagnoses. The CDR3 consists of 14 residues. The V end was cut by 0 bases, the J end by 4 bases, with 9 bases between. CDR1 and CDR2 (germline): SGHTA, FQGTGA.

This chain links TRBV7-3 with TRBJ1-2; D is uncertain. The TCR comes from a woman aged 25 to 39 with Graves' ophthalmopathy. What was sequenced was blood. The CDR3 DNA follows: TGTGCCAGCAGCTTAACGGACCGATCCTATGGCTACACCTTC. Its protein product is CASSLTDRSYGYTF.